The 8 T cell receptor beta chains listed next were all sequenced from one sample in a study of blood T cell repertoires in COVID-19. TCRdb's copy holds only in-frame clones and misses some; the assay was immunoSEQ multiplex PCR. Among a few hundred thousand clones listed, approximately 80% were seen once. Sequenced material: peripheral blood. The receptor set was obtained from a young woman with acute or convalescent COVID-19.

Note on this clone: This sample includes further DNA sequences coding for the same CDR3. The chain combines TRBV9 with TRBJ2-1, with D possibly being TRBD2 (5 bases). Germline-derived CDR1 and CDR2 are SGDLS and YYNGEE. This CDR3 is 14 amino acids long. V lost 4 bases and J lost 0, with 8 bases in between. Here the CDR3 reads CASSSGSSYNEQFF. In nucleotides, the CDR3 is TGTGCCAGCAGCAGCGGCAGCTCCTACAATGAGCAGTTCTTC.

V is TRBV11-2 and J is TRBJ1-1, with D possibly being TRBD1 (6 bases). V shed 1 base and J shed 0 bases, with 9 bases lying between them. Germline V gene sequence: CDR1 SGHAT, CDR2 FQNNGV. This CDR3 is 15 amino acids long. The CDR3 nucleotides are TGTGCCAGCAGCTTAGCTGGACAGCTGAACACTGAAGCTTTCTTT. Translation: CASSLAGQLNTEAFF.

CDR3 sequence (DNA): TGTGCCAGCAGTTACTCTACAGGGGGAATGAACACTGAAGCTTTCTTT. Translated: CASSYSTGGMNTEAFF. The chain combines TRBV6-5 with TRBJ1-1, with 8 bases that match TRBD1. Germline CDR1 MNHEY, CDR2 SVGAGI. The CDR3 contains 16 residues. V lost 0 bases to trimming and J lost 0 bases; unmatched junction nucleotides: 3.

The V call is TRBV7-2, the J call TRBJ1-1, with 7 bases that match TRBD1. With 5 bases clipped from V and 0 bases from J, the junction kept 3 bases outside the gene matches. The CDR3 has 14 amino acids. Per the germline V gene, CDR1 is SGHTA and CDR2 is FQGNSA. The CDR3 spells CASSLGTVNTEAFF. The CDR3 DNA follows: TGTGCCAGCAGCCTGGGGACAGTGAACACTGAAGCTTTCTTT. The full variable domain, its missing parts supplied by reference TRBV7-2 and TRBJ1-1, is GAGVSQSPSNKVTEKGKDVELRCDPISGHTALYWYRQSLGQGLEFLIYFQGNSAPDKSGLPSDRFSAERTGGSVSTLTIQRTQQEDSAVYLCASSLGTVNTEAFFGQGTRLTVV.

The rearrangement joins TRBV28 to TRBJ1-6; no reliable D call. Per germline, CDR1 MDHEN and CDR2 SYDVKM. The CDR3 loop spans 17 amino acids. V was trimmed by 2 bases and J by 0 bases, leaving 11 bases between them. CDR3 amino acids: CASSLPHSFSYNSPLHF. In DNA, the CDR3 is TGTGCCAGCAGTTTACCCCATAGTTTCTCCTATAATTCACCCCTCCACTTT. The complete variable domain, with remaining parts taken from reference TRBV28 and TRBJ1-6, reads DVKVTQSSRYLVKRTGEKVFLECVQDMDHENMFWYRQDPGLGLRLIYFSYDVKMKEKGDIPEGYSVSREKKERFSLILESASTNQTSMYLCASSLPHSFSYNSPLHFGNGTRLTVT.

The chain links TRBV11-2 to TRBJ1-2; a possible D gene is TRBD1 (5 bases). With 5 bases removed from V and 8 bases from J, the gap between germline ends came to 18 bases. The CDR3 loop spans 14 amino acids. Germline V CDR1 and CDR2: SGHAT, FQNNGV. CDR3 loop: CASSTPQGAGGYTF. CDR3 nucleotide sequence: TGTGCCAGCAGCACCCCTCAGGGCGCGGGAGGCTACACCTTC.

The chain carries TRBV7-2 and TRBJ2-3; TRBD2 is a possible D gene (6 bases). This CDR3 comprises 15 residues. V was shortened by 5 bases and J by 0 bases, with 12 bases between the two germline ends. Germline loops: CDR1 SGHTA, CDR2 FQGNSA. The CDR3 sequence is CASSQGGTSTDTQYF. The DNA for the CDR3 is TGTGCCAGCAGCCAAGGAGGGACTAGCACAGATACGCAGTATTTT.

This clone showed up just a few times. The chain couples TRBV6-5 to TRBJ2-5, with 7 bases matching TRBD1. The germline V gene has CDR1 MNHEY and CDR2 SVGAGI. The CDR3 contains 15 residues. J was trimmed by 4 bases and V by 2 bases; bases with no gene match: 7. In DNA, the CDR3 is TGTGCCAGCAGTTACGGGACAGCAAGGGGAGAGACCCAGTACTTC. Residues: CASSYGTARGETQYF.